Following are 4 T cell receptor beta chains from one sample sequenced in a study of T cells in women clearing cervical HPV infection. Data came from immunoSEQ multiplex PCR; TCRdb stores just in-frame clones and leaves some out. The table counts some 37,000 clones; 3.7% lies in the top ten. The specimen was blood buffy coat. The receptor source for this set is a woman between 18 and 69 years old with a cervical HPV16 infection that either progressed to CIN3+ or cleared (not recorded which).

With regard to this clone: The observed sequence ends 3 residues before the CDR3 terminus, with the missing tail filled in from the germline J gene. The chain uses TRBV20-1 and TRBJ1-4; D is possibly TRBD1 (6 bases). The CDR3 is 16 residues long. V dropped 3 bases and J dropped 7 bases, with 21 bases sitting between them. CDR1 is DFQATT, CDR2 SNEGSKA, per germline (reference sequence). CDR3 sequence: CSARTPTGLGSEKLFF. CDR3 bases read: TGCAGTGCTAGGACTCCTACAGGGCTCGGAAGTGAAAAA.

A word on this clone: Read sequence stops 3 residues before the CDR3 end, and the germline J gene provides the missing end. The chain recombines TRBV7-9 with TRBJ2-7; D remains unclear. The germline gives CDR1 SEHNR, CDR2 FQNEAQ (reference sequence). The ends were cut back, 1 base at V and 6 bases at J, with 10 bases in the middle. The CDR3 runs 13 residues. The CDR3 here is CASSLVSEAEQYF. The DNA read from the CDR3 is TGTGCCAGCAGCTTAGTATCTGAAGCCGAG.

With regard to this clone: The read terminates 3 residues before the CDR3 end, so the remaining end is supplied by the germline J gene. The V call is TRBV6-1, the J call TRBJ2-5; 7 nucleotides match TRBD2. The CDR3 sequence is 16 residues long. J was trimmed by 5 bases and V by 0 bases; bases with no gene match: 9. Germline V CDR1 and CDR2: MNHNS, SASEGT. The CDR3 sequence is CASSEARGRPQETQYF. The CDR3 bases that were read are TGTGCCAGCAGTGAAGCGCGGGGGAGACCCCAGGAGACC.

Remarks on this clone: Coverage ceases 3 residues before the CDR3 finishes, and the germline J gene fills in the end. The V and J genes are TRBV29-1 and TRBJ1-5, with TRBD1 identical over 8 bases. The CDR3 is 13 residues long. The V and J ends lost 7 bases and 6 bases, in that order; junction bases with no gene match: 8. In germline, CDR1 is SQVTM, CDR2 ANQGSEA. The CDR3 sequence is CSARQGWSQPQHF. Incomplete CDR3 DNA: TGCAGCGCCCGACAGGGGTGGAGTCAGCCC.